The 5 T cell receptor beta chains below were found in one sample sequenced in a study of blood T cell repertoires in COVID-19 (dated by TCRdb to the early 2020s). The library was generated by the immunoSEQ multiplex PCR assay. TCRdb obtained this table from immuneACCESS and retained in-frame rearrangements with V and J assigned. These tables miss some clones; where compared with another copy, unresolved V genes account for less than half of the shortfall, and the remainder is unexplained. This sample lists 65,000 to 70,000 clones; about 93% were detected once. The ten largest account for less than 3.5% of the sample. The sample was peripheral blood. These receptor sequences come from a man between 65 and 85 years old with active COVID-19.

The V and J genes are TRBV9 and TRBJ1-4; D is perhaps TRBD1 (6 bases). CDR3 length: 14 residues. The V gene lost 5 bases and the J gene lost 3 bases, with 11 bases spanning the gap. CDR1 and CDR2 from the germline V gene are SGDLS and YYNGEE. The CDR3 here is CASRLGAPNEKLFF. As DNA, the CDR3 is TGTGCCAGCAGGCTGGGGGCACCTAATGAAAAACTGTTTTTT.

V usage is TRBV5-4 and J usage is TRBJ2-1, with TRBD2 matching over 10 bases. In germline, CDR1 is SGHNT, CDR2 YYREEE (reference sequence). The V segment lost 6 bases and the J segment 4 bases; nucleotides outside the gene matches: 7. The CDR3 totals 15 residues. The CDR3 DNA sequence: TGTGCCAGCAAGCGAGCGGGGGGGCGTTACAATGAGCAGTTCTTC. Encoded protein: CASKRAGGRYNEQFF.

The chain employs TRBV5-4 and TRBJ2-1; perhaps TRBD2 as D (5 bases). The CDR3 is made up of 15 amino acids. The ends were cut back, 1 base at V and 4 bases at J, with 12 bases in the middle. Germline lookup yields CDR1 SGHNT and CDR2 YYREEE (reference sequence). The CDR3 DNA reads TGTGCCAGCAGCTTGTGGGCGGGTGTATACAATGAGCAGTTCTTC. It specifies CASSLWAGVYNEQFF.

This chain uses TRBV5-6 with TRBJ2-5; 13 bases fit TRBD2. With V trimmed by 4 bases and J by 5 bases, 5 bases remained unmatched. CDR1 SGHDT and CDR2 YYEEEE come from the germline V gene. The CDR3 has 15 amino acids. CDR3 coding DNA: TGTGCCAGCAGCCGGACTAGCGGGGGACAGGAGACCCAGTACTTC. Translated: CASSRTSGGQETQYF.

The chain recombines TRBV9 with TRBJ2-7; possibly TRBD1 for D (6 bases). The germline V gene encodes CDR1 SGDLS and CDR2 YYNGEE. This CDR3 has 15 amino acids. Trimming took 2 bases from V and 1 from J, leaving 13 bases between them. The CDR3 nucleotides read TGTGCCAGCAGCGTCCGGGACACCCCTTCCTACGAGCAGTACTTC. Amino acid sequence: CASSVRDTPSYEQYF.